The source of this T cell receptor (beta chain) is a study of vaccination effects on CD4 cells after COVID-19. Study-level background: As their vaccination, participants received two doses of either BNT162b2 or mRNA-1273. Both of the two convalescent patients gave a sample, one 16 days and one a week before vaccination.

Antigen-specific CD4+ T cell clonotypes were called by their expansion after viral peptide-pool culture in ViraFEST. Researchers isolated CD4+ T cells once about eleven days of culture had elapsed. Convalescent patients had PCR-confirmed SARS-CoV-2 infection between March and December 2020. The negative control culture used an HIV-1 Nef peptide pool. Cultures received IL-2 medium that replaced half the medium on days 3 and 7. For this clone: Antigen unknown.

The germline CDR1 and CDR2 sequences are SGDLS and YYNGEE. This CDR3 comprises 15 residues. Trimming removed 0 bases at V and 8 bases at J, with 17 bases between. The method was immunoSEQ multiplex PCR; TCRdb's version includes in-frame clones alone and lacks a portion of them. The table lists tens of thousands of clones, more than 75% of them singletons, with 5.5% in the top ten. This chain connects TRBV9 to TRBJ1-2; a weak D match, TRBD1 (5 bases). The source of this sequence is a human donor who had a prior SARS-CoV-2 infection. Sequenced here: CD4+ T cells from PBMCs cultured with HIV peptides, sampled before COVID-19 vaccination. Subset indicated: HIV-1 Nef peptide pool negative control/reference culture. Written as DNA, the CDR3 is TGTGCCAGCAGCGTAGCTCCTTCTCAGGGCTTAGGCTACACCTTC. Encoded protein: CASSVAPSQGLGYTF. Full variable domain (missing parts from reference TRBV9 and TRBJ1-2): DSGVTQTPKHLITATGQRVTLRCSPRSGDLSVYWYQQSLDQGLQFLIQYYNGEERAKGNILERFSAQQFPDLHSELNLSSLELGDSALYFCASSVAPSQGLGYTFGSGTRLTVV.